The clone carrying this T cell receptor (beta chain) was seen more than once but under ten times. This sample was taken from a study of T cells after yellow fever vaccination. This CDR3 spans 16 amino acids. Germline CDR1 SGHDN, CDR2 FVKESK. The V end was cut by 0 bases, the J end by 0 bases, with 8 bases between. TCRdb called the 5' RACE reads again in MiXCR, with one record for every CDR3 protein. This table has more than 300,000 distinct CDR3 sequences, 6.8% appearing once. This material consisted of PBMCs, taken approximately 40 days after the first yellow fever vaccination. J is TRBJ1-4 and V is TRBV14; possible D gene TRBD1, 5 bases. This receptor was identified in a man aged 18 to 30 who received the YFV17D yellow fever vaccine. The CDR3 sequence: CASSQDWGATNEKLFF. The CDR3, as DNA: TGTGCCAGCAGCCAAGATTGGGGGGCAACTAATGAAAAACTGTTTTTT.